Here is one T cell receptor (beta chain) with its context. These data come from a study of blood T cell repertoires in COVID-19. Study background: Some COVID-19 samples were acute and others convalescent; all came from the United States, Italy and Spain.

V dropped 0 bases and J dropped 1 base, with 10 bases sitting between them. The CDR3 covers 16 residues. Germline V gene sequence: CDR1 LGHNA, CDR2 YSLEER. How the authors handled the data: Reference gene primer amplification in the assay estimated nucleated cell counts. Profiled with immunoSEQ multiplex PCR; TCRdb holds only in-frame clones, not every one. V, J and clone size are those of that table, while D and trimming were read from the DNA. The sample has 250,000 to 350,000 clones, approximately 90% seen once. Sequenced: peripheral blood. The rearrangement uses TRBV4-3 and TRBJ2-1; perhaps TRBD1 as D (5 bases). The TCR was taken from a man aged 18-30 years with active or convalescent COVID-19. The CDR3 sequence: CASSQDRGGSYNEQFF. CDR3 sequence (DNA): TGCGCCAGCAGCCAAGATAGGGGCGGTTCCTACAATGAGCAGTTCTTC.